This TCR beta chain was recorded in a study of monozygotic twins with inflammatory bowel disease. CDR3 length: 18 amino acids. TCRdb derives one entry per CDR3 protein from the 5' RACE reads, leaving out DNA. Recorded for this sample: approximately 400,000 distinct CDR3 sequences. The sequencing input was blood. This clonotype was obtained from a human donor with ulcerative colitis or Crohn's disease, or a healthy co-twin of an affected twin (not recorded which). The V call is TRBV21-1, the J call TRBJ2-7; the D call from TCRdb, TRBD2, cannot be confirmed without DNA. TRBV21-1 is a pseudogene segment. The CDR3 loop reads CASSRERGGLGRSYEQYF.